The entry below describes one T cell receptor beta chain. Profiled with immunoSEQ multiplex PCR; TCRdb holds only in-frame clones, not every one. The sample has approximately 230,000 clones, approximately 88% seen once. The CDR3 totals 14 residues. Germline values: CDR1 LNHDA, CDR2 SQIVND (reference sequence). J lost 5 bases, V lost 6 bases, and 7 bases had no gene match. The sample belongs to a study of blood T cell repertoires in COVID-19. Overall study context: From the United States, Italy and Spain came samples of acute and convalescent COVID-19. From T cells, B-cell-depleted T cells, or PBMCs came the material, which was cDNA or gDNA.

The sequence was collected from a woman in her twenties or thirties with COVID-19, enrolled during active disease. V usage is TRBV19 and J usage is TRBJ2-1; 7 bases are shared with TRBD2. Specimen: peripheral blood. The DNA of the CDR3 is TGTGCCAGTAGCGGTGCGGGGGTGAACAATGAGCAGTTCTTC. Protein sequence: CASSGAGVNNEQFF.